These 3 T cell receptor beta chains came from one sample sequenced in a study of vaccination effects on CD4 cells after COVID-19. Scientists isolated CD4+ T cells after a roughly ten-day culture period ended. The cohort was immunized with two doses of either the BNT162b2 or mRNA-1273 vaccine. These TCRs are of unknown antigen specificity. TCRdb keeps only in-frame clones here, not all; method: immunoSEQ multiplex PCR. The sample carries approximately 74,000 clones, nearly 75% recorded once. Source: CD4+ T cells from PBMCs cultured without peptide, taken after COVID-19 vaccination. All receptors come from a human donor who received a COVID-19 vaccine.

The chain has TRBV27 and TRBJ2-2; D unclear. Germline V lookup: CDR1 MNHEY, CDR2 SMNVEV (reference sequence). The CDR3 has 14 residues. The V gene lost 0 bases and the J gene lost 4 bases, with 6 bases spanning the gap. The CDR3 loop is CASSLSWGTGELFF. DNA of the CDR3: TGTGCCAGCAGTTTATCGTGGGGCACCGGGGAGCTGTTTTTT.

V is TRBV18 and J is TRBJ2-5, with D unclear. This CDR3 has 16 residues. The germline V and J ends were trimmed by 3 bases and 0 bases, with 14 bases remaining between them. Germline values: CDR1 KGHSH, CDR2 LQKENI. CDR3 region: CASSPSPGRNQETQYF. The CDR3 DNA reads as TGTGCCAGCTCACCCAGCCCCGGACGGAACCAAGAGACCCAGTACTTC.

This chain joins TRBV18 and TRBJ2-5; D is unclear. The CDR3 spans 14 residues. Trimming pared 5 bases from V and 3 bases from J, leaving 13 bases between. In germline, CDR1 is KGHSH, CDR2 LQKENI. In DNA form, the CDR3 reads TGTGCCAGCTCAACCTACGACGGAAAAGAGACCCAGTACTTC. Protein: CASSTYDGKETQYF.